The T cell receptor (beta chain) under discussion was sequenced for a study of PD-1 blockade in classical Hodgkin lymphoma. General study results and limits: Partial responders and progressors had significantly lower baseline TCR diversity. Before treatment, TCR diversity in newly diagnosed patients was reportedly lower than in healthy donors. Still unresolved is the cause of the repertoire differences, which may be disease activity or prior therapy.

Remarks on this clone: Its specificity is unknown.

Sequencing was performed with immunoSEQ multiplex PCR; in TCRdb, only in-frame clones are kept and a portion is missing. In the table there are about 21,000 clones, around 85% of which are singletons. CDR3 length: 15 residues. Per the germline V gene, CDR1 is KGHSH and CDR2 is LQKENI. Trimming at V came to 2 bases and at J to 5 bases, leaving 3 bases not matched to a gene. Time point described: cycle 4 day 1 (C4D1), after 6 weeks of nivolumab. After autologous stem cell transplantation all patients relapsed, and prior brentuximab vedotin exposure differed between cohorts. Patients reached a best response of complete response, partial response or progressive disease.

The sequence came from a human donor with classical Hodgkin lymphoma. Specimen: peripheral blood mononuclear cells (PBMCs), collected before the fourth cycle of nivolumab. This chain connects TRBV18 to TRBJ2-1; 10 bases align to TRBD1. The CDR3 DNA reads as TGTGCCAGCTCACCAGGGACAGGGGTACACAATGAGCAGTTCTTC. Protein sequence: CASSPGTGVHNEQFF.